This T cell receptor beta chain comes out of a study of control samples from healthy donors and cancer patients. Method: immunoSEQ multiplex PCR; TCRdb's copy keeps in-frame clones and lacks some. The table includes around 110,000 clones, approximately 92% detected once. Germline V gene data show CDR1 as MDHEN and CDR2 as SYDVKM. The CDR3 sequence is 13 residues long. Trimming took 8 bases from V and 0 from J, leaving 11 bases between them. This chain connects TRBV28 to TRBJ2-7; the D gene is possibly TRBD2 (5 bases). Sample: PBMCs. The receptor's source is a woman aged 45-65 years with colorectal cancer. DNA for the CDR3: TGTGCCAGCGTCGGGGATAGCTCCTACGAGCAGTACTTC. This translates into CASVGDSSYEQYF.